This T cell receptor (beta chain) was documented in a study of cytomegalovirus exposure and HLA in healthy donors. PCR employed 60 Vbeta and 13 Jbeta primers. The data were produced by immunoSEQ multiplex PCR, yet TCRdb's version contains in-frame clones alone and is incomplete. The table shows some 120,000 clones, with about 79% occurring only once. V lost 5 bases and J 2 bases, leaving 10 bases between the germline ends. CDR1 MNHNY and CDR2 SVGAGI come from the germline V gene (reference sequence). The CDR3 runs 13 residues. As concerns this clone: Its cognate antigen is unknown.

The study, taken as a whole, reports: In all likelihood, a cluster of highly shared sequence variants was a sequencing artifact. Reports indicate that TCR beta sequences accurately predicted the HLA-A and HLA-B alleles of most subjects. A missense DCLRE1C variant was associated with V- and J-gene trimming of TCR beta chains in a later analysis, and an independent cohort replicated the association.

This TCR was sampled from a man aged 45-60 years in good health and CMV-seronegative. This chain uses TRBV6-6 with TRBJ2-7; possibly TRBD1 for D (6 bases). The sequenced sample consisted of PBMCs. The CDR3 protein is CASSPRQAYEQYF. CDR3 coding DNA: TGTGCCAGCAGTCCGAGACAGGCCTACGAGCAGTACTTC.